The TCR beta chain under discussion was sequenced for a study of T cell repertoires in ileal Crohn's disease. Study information: Patients had a median roughly 8-year disease duration, and approximately 35% were active smokers.

The table came from immunoSEQ multiplex PCR; TCRdb's copy has only in-frame clones and leaves some out. The sample includes roughly 29,000 clones, 80% of them seen just once. The germline V gene encodes CDR1 GTSNPN and CDR2 SVGIG (reference sequence). The ends lost 1 base at V and 8 bases at J; junction bases unmatched: 4. This CDR3 has 15 residues. The clonotype originates from an adult with Crohn's disease. The chain is built from TRBV30 and TRBJ1-6; 11 bases fit TRBD1. Material: ileal tissue. CDR3 sequence: CAWSDGTGGDSPLHF. The CDR3 region has the DNA TGTGCCTGGAGTGACGGGACAGGGGGGGATTCACCCCTCCACTTT.